These 9 T cell receptor beta chains originate from one sample sequenced in a study of radiotherapy plus CTLA-4 blockade in lung cancer. Profiling relied on immunoSEQ multiplex PCR, and the TCRdb table lists in-frame clones only, not all of them. Among 40,000 or so clones, about 70% were seen once, and the ten largest hold around 8.9%. The starting material was peripheral blood, obtained from a patient treated with radiotherapy plus ipilimumab. The origin of the receptors is a human donor with non-small cell lung cancer who had stable disease on radiotherapy plus ipilimumab.

The J gene is TRBJ2-5, the V gene TRBV6-6; D possibly corresponds to TRBD2 (5 bases). V dropped 2 bases and J dropped 0 bases, with 7 bases sitting between them. This CDR3 region has 14 residues. CDR1 is MNHNY, CDR2 SVGAGI, per germline (reference sequence). The chain's CDR3 is CASSYERYQETQYF. The CDR3 coding sequence is TGTGCCAGCAGTTACGAGCGGTACCAAGAGACCCAGTACTTC.

V and J are TRBV6-5 and TRBJ2-7, with 12 bases lining up with TRBD1. V shed 0 bases, J shed 6 bases, and the junction held 3 bases outside the gene matches. CDR1 is MNHEY, CDR2 SVGAGI, per germline. CDR3 size: 15 residues. This CDR3 reads CASSYSRDRGLEQYF. In DNA, the CDR3 is TGTGCCAGCAGTTACTCGAGGGACAGGGGGCTCGAGCAGTACTTC.

V usage is TRBV2 and J usage is TRBJ1-5, with 8 bases lining up with TRBD1. V was pared by 4 bases and J by 3 bases, with 5 bases of the junction left unmatched. Germline V gives CDR1 SNHLY, CDR2 FYNNEI. The length of the CDR3 is 15 residues. The CDR3 bases are TGTGCCAGCAGTGTACAGGGGGATCCCAATCAGCCCCAGCATTTT. Amino acids: CASSVQGDPNQPQHF.

This chain joins TRBV2 and TRBJ2-1; TRBD2 aligns across 7 bases. Trimming at V came to 6 bases and at J to 2 bases, leaving 4 bases not matched to a gene. This CDR3 region has 14 residues. From germline, CDR1 is SNHLY and CDR2 FYNNEI. The CDR3 DNA sequence: TGTGCCAGCAGGAGCGGGGTGGCCTACAATGAGCAGTTCTTC. It codes for CASRSGVAYNEQFF.

As to this clone: Germline is not matched at one junction end, which may reflect a read error. The chain joins TRBV14 to TRBJ1-1; D is unresolved. The CDR3 consists of 15 residues. Germline loops: CDR1 SGHDN, CDR2 FVKESK. CDR3 sequence: CASSKEVWPNTEAFF. The CDR3 coding sequence is TGTGCCAGCAGCAAAGAGGTGTGGCCCAACACTGAAGCTTTCTTT.

The DNA of the CDR3 is TGTGCCAGCAGTGAAGTTCTCTCGACAGTTTTGGGTAACACTGAAGCTTTCTTT. Translation gives CASSEVLSTVLGNTEAFF. The chain recombines TRBV6-1 with TRBJ1-1; tentatively, D is TRBD1 (5 bases). The germline V and J ends were trimmed by 1 base and 2 bases, with 20 bases remaining between them. The CDR3 contains 18 residues. CDR1 and CDR2 from the germline V gene are MNHNS and SASEGT.

The chain has TRBV10-3 and TRBJ1-2; D gene uncertain. Germline V gene lookup returns CDR1 ENHRY and CDR2 SYGVKD. The CDR3 contains 14 residues. Trimming shortened V by 3 bases and J by 4 bases, and 12 bases separated the two germline ends. In nucleotides, the CDR3 is TGTGCCATCAGTGACCCCCGCGGCGTCTATGGCTACACCTTC. Residues: CAISDPRGVYGYTF.

The chain has TRBV5-8 and TRBJ2-1; 8 bases are a match to TRBD1. The CDR3 spans 15 residues. CDR1 is SGHTS, CDR2 YDEGEE, per germline. V lost 1 base to trimming and J lost 2 bases; unmatched junction nucleotides: 2. DNA for the CDR3: TGTGCCAGCAGCTTGACAGGGGGGACCTACAATGAGCAGTTCTTC. It codes for CASSLTGGTYNEQFF.

Relative to its sample, this clone is medium-sized. This chain uses TRBV29-1 with TRBJ2-7; 9 bases are a match to TRBD1. Trimming removed 7 bases from V and 5 bases from J; junction bases left unmatched: 6. CDR3 length equals 12 residues. Germline loops: CDR1 SQVTM, CDR2 ANQGSEA. The CDR3 is CSASGQGDEQYF. The CDR3, as DNA: TGCAGCGCCTCGGGACAGGGCGACGAGCAGTACTTC.